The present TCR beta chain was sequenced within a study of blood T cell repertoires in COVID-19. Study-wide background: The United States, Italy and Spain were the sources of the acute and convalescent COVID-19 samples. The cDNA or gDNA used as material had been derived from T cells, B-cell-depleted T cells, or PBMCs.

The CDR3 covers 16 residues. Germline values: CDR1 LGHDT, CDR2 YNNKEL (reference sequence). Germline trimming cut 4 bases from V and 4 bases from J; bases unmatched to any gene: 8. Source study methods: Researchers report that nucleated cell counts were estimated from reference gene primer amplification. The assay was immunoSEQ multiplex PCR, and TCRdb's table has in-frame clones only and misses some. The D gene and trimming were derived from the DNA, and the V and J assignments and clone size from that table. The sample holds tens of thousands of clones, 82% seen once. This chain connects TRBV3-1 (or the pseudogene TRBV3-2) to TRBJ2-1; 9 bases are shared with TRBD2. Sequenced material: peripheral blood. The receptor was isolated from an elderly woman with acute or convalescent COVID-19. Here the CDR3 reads CASSLGAGGPYNEQFF. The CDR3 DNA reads TGTGCCAGCAGCCTGGGGGCGGGAGGGCCTTACAATGAGCAGTTCTTC.